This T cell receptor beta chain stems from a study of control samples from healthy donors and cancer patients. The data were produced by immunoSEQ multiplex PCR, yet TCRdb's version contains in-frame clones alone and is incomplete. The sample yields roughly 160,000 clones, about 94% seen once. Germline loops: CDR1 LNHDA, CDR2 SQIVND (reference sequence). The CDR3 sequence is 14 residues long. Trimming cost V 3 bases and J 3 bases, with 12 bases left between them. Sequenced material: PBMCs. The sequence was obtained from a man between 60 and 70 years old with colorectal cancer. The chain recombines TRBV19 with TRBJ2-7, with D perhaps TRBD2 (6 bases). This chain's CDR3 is CASSIGTQSYEQYF. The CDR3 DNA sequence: TGTGCCAGTAGTATTGGGACTCAAAGCTACGAGCAGTACTTC.